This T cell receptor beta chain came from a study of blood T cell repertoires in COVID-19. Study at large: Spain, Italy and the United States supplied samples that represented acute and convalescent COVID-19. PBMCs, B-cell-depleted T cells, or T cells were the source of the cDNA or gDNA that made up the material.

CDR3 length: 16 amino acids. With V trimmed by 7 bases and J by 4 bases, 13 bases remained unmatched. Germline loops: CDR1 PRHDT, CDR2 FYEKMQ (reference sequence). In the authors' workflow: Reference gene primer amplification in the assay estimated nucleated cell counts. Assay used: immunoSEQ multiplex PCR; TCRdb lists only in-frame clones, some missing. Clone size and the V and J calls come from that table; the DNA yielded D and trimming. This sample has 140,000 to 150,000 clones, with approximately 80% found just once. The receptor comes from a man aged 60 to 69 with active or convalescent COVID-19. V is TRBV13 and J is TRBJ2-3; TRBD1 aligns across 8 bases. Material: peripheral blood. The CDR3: CASTSAGDRISDTQYF. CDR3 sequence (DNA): TGTGCCAGCACCTCCGCTGGGGACAGGATATCAGATACGCAGTATTTT.